The rows below give T cell receptor beta chains drawn from one sample of a study of T cells in localized non-small cell lung cancer. Clones were sequenced by immunoSEQ multiplex PCR, and TCRdb holds only the in-frame ones, with some missing. The sample lists around 50,000 clones, about 88% occurring once. The specimen comprised PBMCs, sampled before any cancer treatment. The receptors here all came from a man aged 40 to 75 with stage II lung adenocarcinoma. Both conserved end residues are part of each CDR3.

v_call: TRBV5-6
j_call: TRBJ1-1
cdr3_aa: CASSSFQTRLNTEAFF

v_call: TRBV10-3
j_call: TRBJ1-1
cdr3_aa: CAIRGQTNTEAFF

v_call: TRBV9
j_call: TRBJ1-5
cdr3_aa: CASSVESYRQKNQPQHF

v_call: TRBV4-2
j_call: TRBJ2-2
cdr3_aa: CASSQGLGGSTGELFF

v_call: TRBV6-1
j_call: TRBJ2-7
cdr3_aa: CASSDGGGEQYF

v_call: TRBV7-6
j_call: TRBJ1-5
cdr3_aa: CASSFYSNQPQHF

v_call: TRBV5-1
j_call: TRBJ2-6
cdr3_aa: CASSLVGTGDPGANVLTF

v_call: TRBV4-1
j_call: TRBJ2-2
cdr3_aa: CASSQLGRGGTGELFF

v_call: TRBV5-1
j_call: TRBJ2-1
cdr3_aa: CASSLVVGDSYNEQFF

v_call: TRBV2
j_call: TRBJ2-7
cdr3_aa: CAITRVGEQYF

v_call: TRBV9
j_call: TRBJ2-3
cdr3_aa: CASTGGGAVDTQYF

v_call: TRBV10-3
j_call: TRBJ1-5
cdr3_aa: CAISENMEGYQPQHF

v_call: TRBV23-1
j_call: TRBJ2-5
cdr3_aa: CARLANQETQYF

v_call: TRBV6-5
j_call: TRBJ2-2
cdr3_aa: CASSYNGAGELFF

v_call: TRBV5-1
j_call: TRBJ1-5
cdr3_aa: CASSPGQGGEPQHF

v_call: TRBV9
j_call: NA
cdr3_aa: CASSLEMRGEQYF

v_call: TRBV5-4
j_call: TRBJ1-2
cdr3_aa: CASSLGTGRGGYTF

v_call: TRBV10-3
j_call: TRBJ2-5
cdr3_aa: CAISDPTDTGRETQYF

v_call: TRBV7-9
j_call: TRBJ1-2
cdr3_aa: CASSSDRGYGYTF

v_call: TRBV11-3
j_call: TRBJ2-1
cdr3_aa: CASSLTHYNEQFF

v_call: TRBV5-5
j_call: TRBJ2-3
cdr3_aa: CASSFSGGTITDTQYF

v_call: TRBV10-3
j_call: TRBJ2-1
cdr3_aa: CAISESLSYNEQFF

v_call: TRBV7-2
j_call: TRBJ2-5
cdr3_aa: CASSDRTRQETQYF

v_call: TRBV5-4
j_call: TRBJ2-1
cdr3_aa: CASSLTSGGVHNEQFF

v_call: TRBV19
j_call: TRBJ2-3
cdr3_aa: CASSSRATGEDTQYF

v_call: TRBV28
j_call: TRBJ2-1
cdr3_aa: CASSAGGSYNEQFF

v_call: TRBV6-1
j_call: TRBJ1-5
cdr3_aa: CASTGEFNQPQHF

v_call: TRBV5-6
j_call: TRBJ2-1
cdr3_aa: CASSAGTGGGNEQFF

v_call: TRBV2
j_call: TRBJ2-1
cdr3_aa: CASSVVNEQFF

v_call: TRBV9
j_call: TRBJ1-1
cdr3_aa: CASSVEQGSEAFF

v_call: TRBV19
j_call: TRBJ1-2
cdr3_aa: CASSIDAGEINYGYTF

v_call: TRBV19
j_call: TRBJ1-1
cdr3_aa: CASRPSGGTEAFF

v_call: TRBV9
j_call: TRBJ1-4
cdr3_aa: CASNRGLPNEKLFF

v_call: TRBV4-1
j_call: TRBJ1-1
cdr3_aa: CASSLWGQGNTEAFF

v_call: TRBV5-6
j_call: TRBJ2-5
cdr3_aa: CASSSVYQETQYF

v_call: TRBV29-1
j_call: TRBJ2-2
cdr3_aa: CSGMTGDTGELFF

v_call: TRBV5-1
j_call: TRBJ1-6
cdr3_aa: CASSLEMSYNSPLHF

v_call: TRBV18
j_call: TRBJ1-3
cdr3_aa: CASSPQAKGNTIYF

v_call: TRBV25-1
j_call: TRBJ2-1
cdr3_aa: CASSEQGVWEQFF

v_call: TRBV10-1
j_call: TRBJ1-5
cdr3_aa: CASSEPPGTGESNQPQHF

v_call: TRBV7-6
j_call: TRBJ1-4
cdr3_aa: CASSPQGGTNEKLFF

v_call: TRBV6-6
j_call: TRBJ1-5
cdr3_aa: CASSSNRNQPQHF

v_call: TRBV7-3
j_call: TRBJ2-2
cdr3_aa: CASRPTSGGNTGELFF

v_call: TRBV6-5
j_call: TRBJ2-1
cdr3_aa: CASGYSGGAVSEQFF

v_call: TRBV7-9
j_call: TRBJ2-7
cdr3_aa: CASSLGTGGEQYF

v_call: TRBV11-3
j_call: TRBJ1-1
cdr3_aa: CASSLEGQGLGTEAFF

v_call: TRBV6-1
j_call: TRBJ1-1
cdr3_aa: CASSEFILMGTEAFF

v_call: TRBV15
j_call: TRBJ1-3
cdr3_aa: CATSSPSTGNTIYF

v_call: TRBV7-9
j_call: TRBJ2-3
cdr3_aa: CASDRDHPGWGSTDTQYF